This T cell receptor (beta chain) appears in the sequencing data of a study of tumor and adjacent non-tumor tissue in lung cancer. About the study: Stage I to III disease affected about nine men and 4 or 5 women aged roughly 31 to 80.

Points on this clonotype: The antigen remains undetermined.

Germline CDR1 is SGHRS and CDR2 is YFSETQ. The V and J ends lost 1 base and 0 bases respectively, with 16 bases between them. CDR3 length: 17 amino acids. Study outcomes and limitations: Significantly higher TCR diversity was found in tumor than normal lung.

No cell sorting was done before RNA was extracted from the tissue. The normal lung tissue was taken more than 3 cm from the tumor edge. The library came from three nested PCR rounds adapted from ARM-PCR protocols. TCRdb redid the calling of the multiplex PCR reads with MiXCR, one entry per CDR3 protein. The table lists 44,000 or so distinct CDR3 sequences, roughly 62% of them singletons. The chain joins TRBV5-1 to TRBJ2-5, with D unclear. The sequence derives from a woman aged 35 to 49 with non-small cell lung cancer. Sequenced material: distant non-tumor lung tissue. Written as DNA, the CDR3 is TGCGCCAGCAGCTTGTACCCTGGCGGATTGTACCAAGAGACCCAGTACTTC. It translates to CASSLYPGGLYQETQYF. The whole variable domain, remainder taken from reference TRBV5-1 and TRBJ2-5, is KAGVTQTPRYLIKTRGQQVTLSCSPISGHRSVSWYQQTPGQGLQFLFEYFSETQRNKGNFPGRFSGRQFSNSRSEMNVSTLELGDSALYLCASSLYPGGLYQETQYFGPGTRLLVL.